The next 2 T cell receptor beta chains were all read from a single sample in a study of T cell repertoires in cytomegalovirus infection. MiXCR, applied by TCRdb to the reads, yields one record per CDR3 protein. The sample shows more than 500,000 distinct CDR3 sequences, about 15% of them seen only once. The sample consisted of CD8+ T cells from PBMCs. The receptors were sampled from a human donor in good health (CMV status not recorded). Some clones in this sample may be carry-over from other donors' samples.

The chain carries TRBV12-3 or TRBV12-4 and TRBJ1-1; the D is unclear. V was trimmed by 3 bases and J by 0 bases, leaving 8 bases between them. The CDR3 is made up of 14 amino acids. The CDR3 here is CASSFVNMNTEAFF. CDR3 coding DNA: TGTGCCAGCAGTTTCGTTAATATGAACACTGAAGCTTTCTTT.

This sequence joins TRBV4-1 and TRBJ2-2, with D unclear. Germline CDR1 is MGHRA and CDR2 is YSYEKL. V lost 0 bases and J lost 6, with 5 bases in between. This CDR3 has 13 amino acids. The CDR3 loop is CASSQESAGELFF. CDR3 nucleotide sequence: TGCGCCAGCAGCCAAGAGTCAGCCGGGGAGCTGTTTTTT.